These 19 T cell receptor beta chains were sequenced from one sample in a study of blood T cell repertoires in COVID-19. Some clones are missing from TCRdb's copy, which holds only in-frame ones; the method was immunoSEQ multiplex PCR. The profile shows around 320,000 clones, 65% to 90% of them singletons. The material sequenced was peripheral blood. The receptors were sampled from a human donor in a cohort sampled during active COVID-19.

The chain combines TRBV10-3 with TRBJ2-5; 7 bases agree with TRBD1. Trimming took 10 bases from V and 5 from J; bases not matched to a gene: 16. Germline V CDR1 and CDR2: ENHRY, SYGVKD. The length of the CDR3 is 15 residues. CDR3 loop: CASRDDRAKAETQYF. The DNA for the CDR3 is TGTGCCAGCAGAGATGACAGGGCTAAGGCGGAGACCCAGTACTTC.

The V and J genes are TRBV6-5 and TRBJ1-1; D is possibly TRBD1 (5 bases). CDR3 length: 14 amino acids. With 2 bases removed from V and 4 bases from J, the gap between germline ends came to 11 bases. CDR1 is MNHEY, CDR2 SVGAGI, per germline. The CDR3 spells CASSYGGVGTEAFF. DNA for the CDR3: TGTGCCAGCAGTTACGGAGGGGTGGGCACTGAAGCTTTCTTT.

The chain uses TRBV5-5 and TRBJ2-2, with TRBD2 as a possible D gene (6 bases). The CDR3 sequence is 16 residues long. Trimming stripped 3 bases from V and 5 bases from J, with 17 bases between. Germline-derived CDR1 and CDR2 are SGHKS and YYEKEE (reference sequence). CDR3 in amino acids: CASSWDWGFRTGELFF. The CDR3 bases are TGTGCCAGCAGCTGGGACTGGGGGTTTAGGACCGGGGAGCTGTTTTTT.

This sequence joins TRBV6-5 and TRBJ1-1; no firm D call. V lost 5 bases and J 0 bases, leaving 13 bases between the germline ends. CDR1 MNHEY and CDR2 SVGAGI come from the germline V gene. The CDR3 has 15 residues. CDR3 DNA: TGTGCCAGCAGTCCGACCGGGTCCCTGAACACTGAAGCTTTCTTT. Its protein is CASSPTGSLNTEAFF.

The chain uses TRBV25-1 and TRBJ1-6; D may be TRBD1 (5 bases). Trimming pared 0 bases from V and 9 bases from J, leaving 21 bases between. Germline-derived CDR1 and CDR2 are MGHDK and SYGVNS. This CDR3 region has 18 residues. This CDR3 is CASSEYNGGVPKCSPLHF. The CDR3 nucleotides are TGTGCCAGCAGTGAATATAACGGAGGGGTCCCAAAATGTTCACCCCTCCACTTT.

J is TRBJ1-2 and V is TRBV29-1; D gene uncertain. The germline V and J ends were trimmed by 3 bases and 3 bases, with 11 bases remaining between them. The germline gives CDR1 SQVTM, CDR2 ANQGSEA. CDR3 length equals 13 residues. CDR3 sequence (DNA): TGCAGCGTTGAGGTTTTGGACTACTATGGCTACACCTTC. It is translated as CSVEVLDYYGYTF.

The V and J genes are TRBV12-3 or TRBV12-4 and TRBJ1-1, with TRBD1 identical over 7 bases. The CDR3 has 12 residues. Trimming took 7 bases from V and 3 from J; bases not matched to a gene: 2. CDR3 DNA sequence: TGTGCCAGCACCGACAGGGACACTGAAGCTTTCTTT. Protein: CASTDRDTEAFF.

The V and J genes are TRBV5-5 and TRBJ2-2; 7 bases map to TRBD1. V lost 1 base, J lost 3 bases, and 6 bases stayed unmatched. Looked up from germline, CDR1 is SGHKS and CDR2 is YYEKEE (reference sequence). The CDR3 has 16 amino acids. The CDR3: CASSLLWQGDTGELFF. The CDR3 nucleotides read TGTGCCAGCAGCTTGTTGTGGCAGGGGGACACCGGGGAGCTGTTTTTT.

The rearrangement joins TRBV18 to TRBJ1-3; 8 nucleotides line up with TRBD1. Unmatched junction bases numbered 3, after V lost 2 bases and J lost 0 bases. The CDR3 contains 16 residues. Germline assignment: CDR1 KGHSH and CDR2 LQKENI. The CDR3 DNA is TGTGCCAGCTCACCATGGGACAGGAGCTCTGGAAACACCATATATTTT. It is translated as CASSPWDRSSGNTIYF.

V usage is TRBV5-5 and J usage is TRBJ1-1; unclear D gene. V was pared by 0 bases and J by 6 bases, with 12 bases between. Per the germline V gene, CDR1 is SGHKS and CDR2 is YYEKEE (reference sequence). The CDR3 totals 14 residues. The chain's CDR3 is CASSLEHRRAEAFF. CDR3 coding DNA: TGTGCCAGCAGCTTGGAGCATCGGCGGGCTGAAGCTTTCTTT.

This chain uses TRBV11-2 with TRBJ2-2; 8 bases map to TRBD2. Looked up from germline, CDR1 is SGHAT and CDR2 is FQNNGV. V shed 1 base, J shed 1 base, and the junction held 2 bases outside the gene matches. The CDR3 consists of 16 residues. The CDR3 DNA reads TGTGCCAGCAGCTTAGTCAGCGGGAGGAACACCGGGGAGCTGTTTTTT. Translating gives CASSLVSGRNTGELFF.

The chain links TRBV3-1 (or the pseudogene TRBV3-2) to TRBJ2-3; 11 nucleotides agree with TRBD2. The CDR3 extends over 15 amino acids. Germline CDR1 reads LGHDT; CDR2 reads YNNKEL (reference sequence). V dropped 4 bases and J dropped 1; count of bases not matched to a gene: 1. CDR3 sequence reads: CASSPTSGGTDTQYF. As DNA, the CDR3 is TGTGCCAGCAGCCCGACTAGCGGGGGCACAGATACGCAGTATTTT.

As to this clone: The junction and the germline gene differ at one end; a read error may be behind it. This rearrangement joins TRBV2 to TRBJ2-1, with TRBD2 matching over 8 bases. This CDR3 has 16 residues. Germline-derived CDR1 and CDR2 are SNHLY and FYNNEI. For the CDR3, the DNA is TGTGCCAGCAGTCGGCTGCGAGCGGGGGCCTTCAATCAGCAGTTCTTC. Amino acids: CASSRLRAGAFNQQFF.

This clone was observed once. The J gene is TRBJ1-5, the V gene TRBV6-1; D not certain. The V and J ends lost 1 base and 2 bases respectively, with 6 bases between them. Germline lookup yields CDR1 MNHNS and CDR2 SASEGT. The CDR3 has 14 amino acids. CDR3 bases: TGTGCCAGCAGTGAAGAGTTAGGCAATCAGCCCCAGCATTTT. It specifies CASSEELGNQPQHF.

V and J are TRBV4-1 and TRBJ2-7; tentatively, D is TRBD2 (7 bases). V was cut by 1 base and J by 6 bases, with 13 bases left in between. Per the germline V gene, CDR1 is MGHRA and CDR2 is YSYEKL. The CDR3 has 14 amino acids. CDR3 protein: CASSQGGGGSEQYF. The CDR3 bases are TGCGCCAGCAGCCAAGGTGGCGGGGGCTCCGAGCAGTACTTC.

The J gene is TRBJ1-4, the V gene TRBV15; TRBD1 matches 8 bases. Germline V gene sequence: CDR1 LNHNV, CDR2 YYDKDF (reference sequence). This CDR3 has 15 residues. J lost 5 bases, V lost 0 bases, and 2 bases had no gene match. CDR3 in amino acids: CATSRDRGPNEKLFF. CDR3 sequence (DNA): TGTGCCACCAGCAGAGACAGGGGGCCGAATGAAAAACTGTTTTTT.

In this sample, this clone turned up once. Distinct nucleotide sequences in the sample also encode this CDR3. The rearrangement joins TRBV5-1 to TRBJ2-7, with unresolved D. The CDR3 covers 12 residues. Germline V gives CDR1 SGHRS, CDR2 YFSETQ. With 4 bases removed from V and 4 bases from J, the gap between germline ends came to 9 bases. CDR3 in DNA: TGCGCCAGCAGCCCAGACACGTACGAGCAGTACTTC. It specifies CASSPDTYEQYF.

The chain has TRBV6-5 and TRBJ1-3; 7 nucleotides line up with TRBD1. Germline CDR1 MNHEY, CDR2 SVGAGI. This CDR3 is built from 15 residues. V was clipped by 7 bases and J by 2 bases; unmatched bases: 8. The CDR3 DNA reads as TGTGCCAGCATCCTACAGGGGTTGGCTGGAAACACCATATATTTT. It yields the protein CASILQGLAGNTIYF.

The table lists this clone with a few counts. The chain uses TRBV5-1 and TRBJ1-1; the match to TRBD1 covers 11 bases. CDR1 SGHRS and CDR2 YFSETQ come from the germline V gene. The J segment lost 10 bases and the V segment lost 4 bases, leaving 9 bases of the junction unmatched. The length of the CDR3 is 14 residues. The CDR3 loop is CASSIGTGGLRAFF. In DNA form, the CDR3 reads TGCGCCAGCAGCATCGGGACAGGGGGTCTTAGAGCTTTCTTT. Variable domain in full (rest from reference TRBV5-1 and TRBJ1-1): KAGVTQTPRYLIKTRGQQVTLSCSPISGHRSVSWYQQTPGQGLQFLFEYFSETQRNKGNFPGRFSGRQFSNSRSEMNVSTLELGDSALYLCASSIGTGGLRAFFGQGTRLTVV.